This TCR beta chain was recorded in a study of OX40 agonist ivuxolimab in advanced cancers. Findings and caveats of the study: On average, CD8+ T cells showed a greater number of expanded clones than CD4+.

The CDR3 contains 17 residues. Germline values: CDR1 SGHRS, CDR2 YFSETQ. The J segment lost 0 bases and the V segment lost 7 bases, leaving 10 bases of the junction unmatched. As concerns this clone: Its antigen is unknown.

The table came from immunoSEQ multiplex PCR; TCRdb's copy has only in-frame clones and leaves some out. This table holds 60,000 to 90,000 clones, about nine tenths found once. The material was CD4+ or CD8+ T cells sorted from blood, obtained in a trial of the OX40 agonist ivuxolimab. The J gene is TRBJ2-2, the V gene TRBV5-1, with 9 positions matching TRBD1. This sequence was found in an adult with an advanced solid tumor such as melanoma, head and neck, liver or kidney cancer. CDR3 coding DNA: TGCGCCAGCGGGGTGGGGACAGGGTCAACGAACACCGGGGAGCTGTTTTTT. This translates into CASGVGTGSTNTGELFF.